What follows is one T cell receptor beta chain and its context. The entry originates in a study of Ad26.COV2.S vaccination and SARS-CoV-2 variants. The protocol was immunoSEQ multiplex PCR, while the TCRdb copy is restricted to in-frame clones and leaves out a portion. Of hundreds of thousands of clones in the sample, roughly 90% were seen once. There are 19 residues in the CDR3. With V trimmed by 0 bases and J by 2 bases, 12 bases remained unmatched. Germline loops: CDR1 LGHNA, CDR2 YNFKEQ. Treatment: roughly 20 received Ad26.COV2.S at low or high dose, single or two shots; about 5 received placebo; per-sample allocation not given. It was on day 63 after the first vaccine or placebo injection that samples were taken. At a Boston site, the person donating was an adult of 18-55 years.

This sequence was found in a person aged 18-65 years who received the Ad26.COV2.S COVID-19 vaccine or a placebo. The sequences come from peripheral blood, collected in a trial of Ad26.COV2.S vaccine versus placebo. The chain combines TRBV4-2 with TRBJ2-7, with 11 bases lining up with TRBD2. The CDR3 coding sequence is TGTGCCAGCAGCCAAGATGGACTAGCGGGCAAGGCGAGTCCCTACGAGCAGTACTTC. Translating gives CASSQDGLAGKASPYEQYF.